The rows below give T cell receptor beta chains drawn from one sample of a study of cytomegalovirus exposure and HLA in healthy donors. Here immunoSEQ multiplex PCR was the method, and the copy in TCRdb shows in-frame clones only, minus some. The sample contains fewer than 150,000 clones, about 85% of which appear only once. Sequences were obtained from PBMCs. All receptors come from a woman between 25 and 40 years old in good health and CMV-seropositive. The CDR3 runs from the conserved cysteine through the conserved F or W. Each record gives: J gene, D gene, V gene, CDR3 length, CDR3 protein. The D gene is left open where the match is weak.

J gene: TRBJ1-1; D gene: .; V gene: TRBV9; CDR3 length: 14; CDR3 protein: CASSVGQMNTEAFF
J gene: TRBJ2-5; D gene: TRBD2; V gene: TRBV10-3; CDR3 length: 17; CDR3 protein: CAISGTSGGAGRETQYF
J gene: TRBJ1-1; D gene: TRBD1; V gene: TRBV9; CDR3 length: 14; CDR3 protein: CASSVIGTGAEAFF
J gene: TRBJ2-1; D gene: .; V gene: TRBV19; CDR3 length: 13; CDR3 protein: CASSRLLDNEQFF
J gene: TRBJ2-7; D gene: TRBD1; V gene: TRBV10-3; CDR3 length: 13; CDR3 protein: CAIRGTGPYEQYF
J gene: TRBJ2-1; D gene: .; V gene: TRBV27; CDR3 length: 14; CDR3 protein: CASSFRLGDNEQFF
J gene: TRBJ2-7; D gene: .; V gene: TRBV7-3; CDR3 length: 12; CDR3 protein: CASSEGTHEQYF
J gene: TRBJ1-5; D gene: TRBD1; V gene: TRBV10-3; CDR3 length: 13; CDR3 protein: CAISVDRDQPQHF
J gene: TRBJ2-1; D gene: TRBD2; V gene: TRBV18; CDR3 length: 14; CDR3 protein: CASSPSLALNEQFF
J gene: TRBJ2-3; D gene: TRBD2; V gene: TRBV7-9; CDR3 length: 17; CDR3 protein: CASSSLRAGGFSDTQYF
J gene: TRBJ1-4; D gene: .; V gene: TRBV14; CDR3 length: 17; CDR3 protein: CASSQYTAIGLNEKLFF
J gene: TRBJ1-6; D gene: .; V gene: TRBV9; CDR3 length: 17; CDR3 protein: CASSVGGPSVGNSPLHF
J gene: TRBJ2-3; D gene: TRBD2; V gene: TRBV6-5; CDR3 length: 14; CDR3 protein: CASRGGLAADTQYF
J gene: TRBJ1-2; D gene: TRBD1; V gene: TRBV11-2; CDR3 length: 13; CDR3 protein: CASSFTGGFGYTF
J gene: TRBJ2-2; D gene: TRBD1; V gene: TRBV4-1; CDR3 length: 16; CDR3 protein: CASSQADRENTGELFF
J gene: TRBJ1-1; D gene: .; V gene: TRBV18; CDR3 length: 16; CDR3 protein: CASSPSGVGGPTEAFF
J gene: TRBJ2-7; D gene: TRBD2; V gene: TRBV6-5; CDR3 length: 13; CDR3 protein: CASSTPGLHEQYF
J gene: TRBJ2-7; D gene: .; V gene: TRBV5-4; CDR3 length: 14; CDR3 protein: CASSPWTTAEEQYF
J gene: TRBJ2-1; D gene: TRBD1; V gene: TRBV5-1; CDR3 length: 16; CDR3 protein: CASSSQGQGVDNEQFF
J gene: TRBJ2-1; D gene: TRBD2; V gene: TRBV4-2; CDR3 length: 16; CDR3 protein: CASSQRLAGANNEQFF
J gene: TRBJ1-2; D gene: TRBD1; V gene: TRBV2; CDR3 length: 14; CDR3 protein: CASSWTGDNYGYTF
J gene: TRBJ2-7; D gene: .; V gene: TRBV20-1; CDR3 length: 11; CDR3 protein: CSAGSSYEQYF
J gene: TRBJ2-1; D gene: .; V gene: TRBV5-1; CDR3 length: 14; CDR3 protein: CASSLGRGSNEQFF
J gene: TRBJ1-1; D gene: .; V gene: TRBV28; CDR3 length: 13; CDR3 protein: CASTDSLGTEAFF
J gene: TRBJ1-1; D gene: TRBD1; V gene: TRBV6-6; CDR3 length: 14; CDR3 protein: CASSQGTGRTEAFF